The 17 T cell receptor beta chains below all came from one sample that was sequenced in a study of blood T cells in healthy people across ages (dated by TCRdb to 2015 to 2017). Libraries were made using 5' RACE. TCRdb names Illumina HiSeq 2500 as the instrument used. A second about 7 to 11 cycle PCR used a sample-barcoded 5' primer and a J-beta primer mix. The public sequencing data were trimmed at Q25 with fastp and processed into clonotypes with MiXCR by TCRdb, which kept only in-frame beta chains. CDR3 protein sequences are deduplicated, and each keeps its most common genes and DNA. The sample table lists fewer than 1 million distinct CDR3 sequences, 40% to 50% of them with a count of one. The leading ten clones occupy approximately 19% of the sample. The specimen was blood. Receptors were obtained from a man between 60 and 70 years old in good health.

The V call is TRBV5-1, the J call TRBJ2-1; 13 positions match TRBD2. CDR3 size: 17 residues. The junction had 6 bases not matched to a gene; V was cut back by 4 bases and J by 2 bases. In germline, CDR1 is SGHRS, CDR2 YFSETQ. Here the CDR3 DNA reads TGCGCCAGCAGCCCGGGACTAGCGGGGTTCCCCTACAATGAGCAGTTCTTC. Protein product: CASSPGLAGFPYNEQFF.

The chain joins TRBV5-1 to TRBJ2-3; TRBD2 matches 9 bases. Germline loops: CDR1 SGHRS, CDR2 YFSETQ. This CDR3 has 17 amino acids. V was clipped by 0 bases and J by 0 bases; unmatched bases: 5. This chain's CDR3 is CASSLEAGGPSTDTQYF. The CDR3 DNA follows: TGCGCCAGCAGCTTGGAAGCGGGGGGCCCTAGCACAGATACGCAGTATTTT.

V usage is TRBV27 and J usage is TRBJ2-7; 13 nucleotides match TRBD2. Germline values: CDR1 MNHEY, CDR2 SMNVEV (reference sequence). This CDR3 has 16 residues. V was clipped by 3 bases and J by 0 bases; unmatched bases: 2. CDR3 in amino acids: CASSFGLAGVSYEQYF. The CDR3 DNA sequence: TGTGCCAGCAGTTTTGGACTAGCGGGGGTCTCCTACGAGCAGTACTTC.

The chain carries TRBV6-2 or TRBV6-3 and TRBJ1-2, with 8 nucleotides matching TRBD1. The CDR3 consists of 15 residues. In germline, CDR1 is MNHEY, CDR2 SVGEGT. V shed 5 bases, J shed 3 bases, and the junction held 8 bases outside the gene matches. The CDR3 DNA is TGTGCCAGCAGTCCCAGGGGGCGCCGGGACTATGGCTACACCTTC. This sequence encodes CASSPRGRRDYGYTF.

In its sample, this clonotype was seen many times. A much larger clone differs from this one at a single base, so this may be a read error. The J gene is TRBJ2-3, the V gene TRBV6-2 or TRBV6-3; D gene unclear. This CDR3 comprises 14 residues. Germline CDR1 is MNHEY and CDR2 is SVGEGT. V lost 5 bases, J lost 2 bases, and 11 bases lay in between. CDR3 residues: CASSDTSSTDTQYF. The CDR3 coding sequence is TGTGCCAGCAGTGACACCTCTTCCACAGATACGCAGTATTTT.

The J gene is TRBJ2-1, the V gene TRBV7-9; the D call may be TRBD1 or TRBD2 (5 bases each). CDR3 length equals 15 residues. V lost 4 bases, J lost 5 bases, and 15 bases lay in between. Germline loops: CDR1 SEHNR, CDR2 FQNEAQ (reference sequence). The chain's CDR3 is CASSSGIGTDNEQFF. CDR3 DNA sequence: TGTGCCAGCAGCTCGGGGATCGGGACGGACAATGAGCAGTTCTTC.

This clonotype was detected only a few times. V usage is TRBV6-5 and J usage is TRBJ1-5; D is possibly TRBD1 (6 bases). Germline CDR1 MNHEY, CDR2 SVGAGI. Deletions cut 6 bases from V and 4 bases from J, with 16 bases between. The CDR3 has 15 amino acids. CDR3 nucleotide sequence: TGTGCCAGCAGCGCCTACAAGGGGGGTAATCAGCCCCAGCATTTT. The encoded protein is CASSAYKGGNQPQHF.

The genes are TRBV12-3 or TRBV12-4 and TRBJ1-5; 7 positions agree with TRBD1. V dropped 5 bases and J dropped 2; count of bases not matched to a gene: 18. This CDR3 has 19 residues. The CDR3 here is CASSAALGQWKYGNQPQHF. CDR3 DNA sequence: TGTGCCAGCAGTGCAGCGTTGGGACAGTGGAAATATGGCAATCAGCCCCAGCATTTT.

The rearrangement joins TRBV29-1 to TRBJ1-2; a possible D gene is TRBD1 (6 bases). CDR1 is SQVTM and CDR2 is ANQGSEA in the germline V gene. This CDR3 comprises 13 residues. V was pared by 7 bases and J by 5 bases, with 17 bases between. The CDR3 region is CSAANREGYGYTF. For the CDR3, the DNA is TGCAGCGCTGCCAACAGGGAGGGGTATGGCTACACCTTC.

The rearrangement links TRBV12-3 or TRBV12-4 to TRBJ1-2; D gene ambiguous. The CDR3 has 11 amino acids. V lost 3 bases and J lost 7, with 6 bases in between. The CDR3 DNA sequence: TGTGCCAGCAGTTTTTACAGTGGCTACACCTTC. Its protein product is CASSFYSGYTF.

The chain links TRBV7-9 to TRBJ2-5; weak D call: TRBD1 (6 bases). The CDR3 has 14 residues. Germline CDR1 SEHNR, CDR2 FQNEAQ (reference sequence). With 4 bases removed from V and 3 bases from J, the gap between germline ends came to 12 bases. This CDR3 is CASSSKGGEETQYF. The CDR3 coding sequence is TGTGCCAGCAGCTCGAAAGGGGGTGAAGAGACCCAGTACTTC.

This clonotype was observed a few times. V and J are TRBV29-1 and TRBJ1-2; D unresolved. The CDR3 sequence is 13 residues long. CDR1 is SQVTM and CDR2 is ANQGSEA in the germline V gene. The V end was cut by 4 bases, the J end by 2 bases, with 11 bases between. The CDR3 loop reads CSVVPWVNYGYTF. CDR3 sequence (DNA): TGCAGCGTTGTCCCGTGGGTGAACTATGGCTACACCTTC.

This clonotype has a single count. This chain joins TRBV3-1 and TRBJ1-2; a possible D gene is TRBD1 (5 bases). Trimming stripped 1 base from V and 4 bases from J, with 13 bases between. This CDR3 contains 15 residues. Germline-derived CDR1 and CDR2 are LGHDT and YNNKEL (reference sequence). The CDR3 protein is CASSQGRAGIYGYTF. Written as DNA, the CDR3 is TGTGCCAGCAGCCAAGGCAGGGCAGGGATCTATGGCTACACCTTC. Supplemented by reference TRBV3-1 and TRBJ1-2, the full variable domain reads DTAVSQTPKYLVTQMGNDKSIKCEQNLGHDTMYWYKQDSKKFLKIMFSYNNKELIINETVPNRFSPKSPDKAHLNLHINSLELGDSAVYFCASSQGRAGIYGYTFGSGTRLTVV.

This clonotype was counted a few times. The V gene is TRBV29-1, the J gene TRBJ1-2; unclear D gene. Germline V gene data show CDR1 as SQVTM and CDR2 as ANQGSEA. Trimming took off 4 bases at V and 6 bases at J, with 18 bases between the two ends. The CDR3 is made up of 14 amino acids. The CDR3 reads CSVVVYRPEDGYTF. In nucleotides, the CDR3 is TGCAGCGTTGTAGTTTATCGACCCGAGGATGGCTACACCTTC.

A note on this clonotype: A much larger clone differs from this one at a single base, so this may be a read error. The chain uses TRBV10-3 and TRBJ2-4; TRBD1 might be the D (6 bases). Germline CDR1 is ENHRY and CDR2 is SYGVKD. The CDR3 has 15 residues. The CDR3 coding sequence is TGTGCCGTCAGTGAGGGGGAAGGGGCCAAAAACATTCAGTACTTC. Translating gives CAVSEGEGAKNIQYF.

V usage is TRBV4-1 and J usage is TRBJ2-6, with D tentatively TRBD1 or TRBD2 (5 bases each). V was clipped by 6 bases and J by 0 bases, with 18 bases between them. The CDR3 is 18 amino acids. Germline loops: CDR1 MGHRA, CDR2 YSYEKL. CDR3 coding DNA: TGCGCCAGCAGACCCTTGGAGAGTGGGACCTCTGGGGCCAACGTCCTGACTTTC. Residues: CASRPLESGTSGANVLTF.

The gene calls are TRBV13 and TRBJ1-1, with D unclear. Trimming shortened V by 1 base and J by 0 bases, and 15 bases separated the two germline ends. Per germline, CDR1 PRHDT and CDR2 FYEKMQ (reference sequence). The CDR3 totals 17 residues. The CDR3, as DNA: TGTGCCAGCAGCTTAGCCCCCCTAGGGAGAATGAACACTGAAGCTTTCTTT. Protein: CASSLAPLGRMNTEAFF. The whole variable domain, filled in from reference TRBV13 and TRBJ1-1, reads AAGVIQSPRHLIKEKRETATLKCYPIPRHDTVYWYQQGPGQDPQFLISFYEKMQSDKGSIPDRFSAQQFSDYHSELNMSSLELGDSALYFCASSLAPLGRMNTEAFFGQGTRLTVV.